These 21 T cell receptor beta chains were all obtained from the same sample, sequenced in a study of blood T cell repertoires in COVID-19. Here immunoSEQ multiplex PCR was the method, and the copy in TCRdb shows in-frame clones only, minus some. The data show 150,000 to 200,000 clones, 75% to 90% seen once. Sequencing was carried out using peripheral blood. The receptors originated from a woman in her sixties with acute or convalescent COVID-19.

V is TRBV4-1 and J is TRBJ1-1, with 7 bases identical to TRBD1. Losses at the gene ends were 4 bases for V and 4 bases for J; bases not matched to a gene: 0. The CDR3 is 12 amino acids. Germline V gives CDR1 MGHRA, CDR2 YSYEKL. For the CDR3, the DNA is TGCGCCAGCAGCCCAGGGGGCACTGAAGCTTTCTTT. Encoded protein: CASSPGGTEAFF.

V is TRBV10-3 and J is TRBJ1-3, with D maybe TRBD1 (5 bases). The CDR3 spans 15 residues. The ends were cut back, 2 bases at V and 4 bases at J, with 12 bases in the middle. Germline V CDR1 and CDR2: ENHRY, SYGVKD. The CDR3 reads CAISEGADWGNTIYF. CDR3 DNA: TGTGCCATCAGTGAGGGGGCCGATTGGGGAAACACCATATATTTT.

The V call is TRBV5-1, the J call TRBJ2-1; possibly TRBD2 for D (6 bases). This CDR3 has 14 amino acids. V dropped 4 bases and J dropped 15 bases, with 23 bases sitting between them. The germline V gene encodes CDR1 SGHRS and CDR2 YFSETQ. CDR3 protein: CASSGTTSSPIRFF. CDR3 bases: TGCGCCAGCAGCGGGACGACTAGTTCCCCCATACGGTTCTTC.

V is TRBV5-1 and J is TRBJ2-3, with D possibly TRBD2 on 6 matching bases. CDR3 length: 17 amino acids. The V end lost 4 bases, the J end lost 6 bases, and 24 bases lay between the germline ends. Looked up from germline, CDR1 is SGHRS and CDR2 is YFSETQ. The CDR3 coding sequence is TGCGCCAGCAGCATACCGGGACTTACATCCGAGATGGATACGCAGTATTTT. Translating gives CASSIPGLTSEMDTQYF.

CDR3 nucleotides: TGTGCCAGCAGACATAGCGGGGTTGAGGAGACCCAGTACTTC. The encoded protein is CASRHSGVEETQYF. The rearrangement joins TRBV7-8 to TRBJ2-5; 8 nucleotides align to TRBD2. The CDR3 extends over 14 amino acids. Germline V CDR1 and CDR2: SGHVS, FQNEAQ. V shed 6 bases and J 5 bases; nucleotides not matched to a gene: 8.

The CDR3: CASSTIRSSYNSPLHF. CDR3 bases: TGTGCCAGCAGCACTATTAGGAGCTCCTATAATTCACCCCTCCACTTT. The chain links TRBV28 to TRBJ1-6; D not certain. The CDR3 consists of 16 residues. CDR1 MDHEN and CDR2 SYDVKM come from the germline V gene. V shed 6 bases and J shed 0 bases, with 12 bases lying between them. Supplemented by reference TRBV28 and TRBJ1-6, the full variable domain reads DVKVTQSSRYLVKRTGEKVFLECVQDMDHENMFWYRQDPGLGLRLIYFSYDVKMKEKGDIPEGYSVSREKKERFSLILESASTNQTSMYLCASSTIRSSYNSPLHFGNGTRLTVT.

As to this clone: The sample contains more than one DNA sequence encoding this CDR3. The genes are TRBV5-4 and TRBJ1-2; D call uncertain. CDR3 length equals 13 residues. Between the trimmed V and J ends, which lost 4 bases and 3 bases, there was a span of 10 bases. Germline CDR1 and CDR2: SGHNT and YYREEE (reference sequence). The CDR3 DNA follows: TGTGCCAGCAGCAGGACCGGGGACTATGGCTACACCTTC. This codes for CASSRTGDYGYTF.

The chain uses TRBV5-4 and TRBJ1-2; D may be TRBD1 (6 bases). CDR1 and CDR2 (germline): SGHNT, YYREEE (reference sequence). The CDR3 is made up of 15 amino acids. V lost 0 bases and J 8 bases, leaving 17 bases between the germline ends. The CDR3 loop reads CASSLDRAVQSGYTF. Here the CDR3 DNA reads TGTGCCAGCAGCTTGGACAGGGCGGTACAGTCCGGCTACACCTTC.

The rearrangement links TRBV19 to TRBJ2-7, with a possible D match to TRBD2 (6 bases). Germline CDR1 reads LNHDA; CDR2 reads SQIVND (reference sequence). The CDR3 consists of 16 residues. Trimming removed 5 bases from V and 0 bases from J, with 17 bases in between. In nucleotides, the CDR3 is TGTGCCAGTAGTCCCCGACGCAAGGGAGGCTCCTACGAGCAGTACTTC. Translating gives CASSPRRKGGSYEQYF.

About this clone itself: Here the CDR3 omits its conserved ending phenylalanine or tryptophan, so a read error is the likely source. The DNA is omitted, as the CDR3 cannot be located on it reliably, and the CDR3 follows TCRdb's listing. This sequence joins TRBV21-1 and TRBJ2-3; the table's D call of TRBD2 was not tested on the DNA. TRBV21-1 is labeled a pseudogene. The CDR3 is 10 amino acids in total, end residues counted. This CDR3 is CASSTPPLLR.

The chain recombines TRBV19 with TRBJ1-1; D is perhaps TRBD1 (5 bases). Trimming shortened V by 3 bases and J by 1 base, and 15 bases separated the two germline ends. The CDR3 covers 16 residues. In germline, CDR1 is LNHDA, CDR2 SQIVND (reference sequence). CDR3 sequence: CASSMIGGRGNTEAFF. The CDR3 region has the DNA TGTGCCAGTAGTATGATCGGAGGGAGGGGGAACACTGAAGCTTTCTTT.

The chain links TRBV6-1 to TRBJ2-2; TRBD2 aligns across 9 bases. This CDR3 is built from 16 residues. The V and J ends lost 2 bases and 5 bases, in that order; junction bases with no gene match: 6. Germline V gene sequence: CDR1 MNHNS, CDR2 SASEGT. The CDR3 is CASSESSGMETGELFF. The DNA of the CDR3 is TGTGCCAGCAGTGAATCTAGCGGGATGGAAACCGGGGAGCTGTTTTTT.

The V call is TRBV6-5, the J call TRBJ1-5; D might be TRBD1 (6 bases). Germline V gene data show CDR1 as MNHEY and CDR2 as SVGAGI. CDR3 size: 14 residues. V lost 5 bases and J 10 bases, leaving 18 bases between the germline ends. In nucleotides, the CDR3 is TGTGCCAGCAGTCAGGACAGAGGGGCGCAACCCCAGCATTTT. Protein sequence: CASSQDRGAQPQHF.

The CDR3 region is CASSPTGADYGYTF. CDR3 DNA sequence: TGTGCCAGCAGTCCAACAGGGGCGGACTATGGCTACACCTTC. This chain connects TRBV28 to TRBJ1-2; 7 bases align to TRBD1. CDR3 length: 14 amino acids. The V segment lost 5 bases and the J segment 3 bases; nucleotides outside the gene matches: 6. CDR1 is MDHEN, CDR2 SYDVKM, per germline.

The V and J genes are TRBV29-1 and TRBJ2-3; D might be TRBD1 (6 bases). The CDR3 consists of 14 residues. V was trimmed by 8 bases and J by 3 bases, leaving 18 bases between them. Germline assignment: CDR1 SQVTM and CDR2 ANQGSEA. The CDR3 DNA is TGCAGCCCCGAACTACTAGGGGGAACAGATACGCAGTATTTT. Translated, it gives CSPELLGGTDTQYF.

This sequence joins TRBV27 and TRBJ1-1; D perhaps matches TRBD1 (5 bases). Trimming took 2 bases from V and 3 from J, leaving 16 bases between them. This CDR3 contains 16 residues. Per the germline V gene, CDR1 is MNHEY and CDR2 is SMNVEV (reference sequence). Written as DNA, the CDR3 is TGTGCCAGCAGTTTAAGCCCCCCGGGGGGTCACACTGAAGCTTTCTTT. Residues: CASSLSPPGGHTEAFF.

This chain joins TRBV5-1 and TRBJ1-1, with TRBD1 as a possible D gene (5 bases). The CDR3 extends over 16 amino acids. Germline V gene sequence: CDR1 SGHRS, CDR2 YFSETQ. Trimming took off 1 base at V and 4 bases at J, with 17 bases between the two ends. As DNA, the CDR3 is TGCGCCAGCAGCTTGCAGCAGGGAATGTCCAGCACTGAAGCTTTCTTT. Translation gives CASSLQQGMSSTEAFF.

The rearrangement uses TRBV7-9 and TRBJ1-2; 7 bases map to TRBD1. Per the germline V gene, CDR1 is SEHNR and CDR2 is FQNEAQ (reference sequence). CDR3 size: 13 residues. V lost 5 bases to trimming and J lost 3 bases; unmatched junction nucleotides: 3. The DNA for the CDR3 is TGTGCCAGCAGCCCCGGACAGGACTATGGCTACACCTTC. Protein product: CASSPGQDYGYTF.

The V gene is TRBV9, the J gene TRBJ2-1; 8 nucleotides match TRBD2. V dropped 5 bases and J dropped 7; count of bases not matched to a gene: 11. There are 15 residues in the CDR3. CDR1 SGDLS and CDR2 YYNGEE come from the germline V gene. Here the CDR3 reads CASSQTSARGNEQFF. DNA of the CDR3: TGTGCCAGCAGTCAGACTAGCGCCCGGGGTAATGAGCAGTTCTTC.

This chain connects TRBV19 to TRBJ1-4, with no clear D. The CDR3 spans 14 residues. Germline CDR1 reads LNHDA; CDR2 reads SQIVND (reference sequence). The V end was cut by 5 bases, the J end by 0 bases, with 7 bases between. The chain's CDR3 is CASSRSATNEKLFF. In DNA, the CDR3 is TGTGCCAGTAGTCGGTCTGCAACTAATGAAAAACTGTTTTTT.

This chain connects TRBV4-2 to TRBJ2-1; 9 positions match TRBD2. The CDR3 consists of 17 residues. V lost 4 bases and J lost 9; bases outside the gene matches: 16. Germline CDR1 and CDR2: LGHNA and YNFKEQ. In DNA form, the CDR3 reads TGTGCCAGCAGCCCATCCTCCGTTAGCGGGAGTGGTATTGAGCAGTTCTTC. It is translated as CASSPSSVSGSGIEQFF.